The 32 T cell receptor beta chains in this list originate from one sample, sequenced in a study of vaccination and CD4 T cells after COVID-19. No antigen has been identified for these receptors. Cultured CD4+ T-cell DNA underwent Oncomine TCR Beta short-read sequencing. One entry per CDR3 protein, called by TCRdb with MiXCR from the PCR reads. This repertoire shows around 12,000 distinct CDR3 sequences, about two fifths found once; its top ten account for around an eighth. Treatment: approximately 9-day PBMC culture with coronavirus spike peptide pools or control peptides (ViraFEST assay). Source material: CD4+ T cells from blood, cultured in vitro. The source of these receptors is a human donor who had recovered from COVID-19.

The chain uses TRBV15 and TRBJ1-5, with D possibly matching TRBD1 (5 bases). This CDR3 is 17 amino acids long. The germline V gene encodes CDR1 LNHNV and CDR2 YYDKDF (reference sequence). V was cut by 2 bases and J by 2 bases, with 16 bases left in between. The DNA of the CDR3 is TGTGCCACCAGCAGAAGACCTTCCGTGACAGGCAATCAGCCCCAGCATTTT. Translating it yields CATSRRPSVTGNQPQHF.

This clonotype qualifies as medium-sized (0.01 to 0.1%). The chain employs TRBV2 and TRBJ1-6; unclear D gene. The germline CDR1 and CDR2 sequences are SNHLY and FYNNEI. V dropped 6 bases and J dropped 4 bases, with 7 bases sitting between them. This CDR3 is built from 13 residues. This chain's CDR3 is CASSGEYNSPLHF. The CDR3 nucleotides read TGTGCCAGCAGCGGGGAATATAATTCACCCCTCCACTTT.

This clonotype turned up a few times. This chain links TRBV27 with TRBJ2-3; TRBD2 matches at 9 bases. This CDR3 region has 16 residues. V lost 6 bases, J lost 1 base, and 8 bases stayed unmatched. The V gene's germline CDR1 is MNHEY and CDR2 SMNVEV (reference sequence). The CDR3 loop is CASSPGTSRRTDTQYF. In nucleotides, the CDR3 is TGTGCCAGCAGCCCCGGGACTAGCAGGCGCACAGATACGCAGTATTTT.

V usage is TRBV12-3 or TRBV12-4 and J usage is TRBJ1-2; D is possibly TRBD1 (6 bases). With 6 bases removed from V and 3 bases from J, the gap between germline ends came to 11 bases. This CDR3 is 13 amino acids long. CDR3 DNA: TGTGCCAGCAGGCCACAGGGAGACTATGGCTACACCTTC. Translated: CASRPQGDYGYTF.

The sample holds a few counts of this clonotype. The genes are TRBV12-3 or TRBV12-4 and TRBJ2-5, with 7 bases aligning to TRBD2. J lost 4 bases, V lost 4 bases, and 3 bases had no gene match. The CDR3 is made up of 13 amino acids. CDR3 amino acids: CASSSVAGETQYF. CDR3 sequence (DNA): TGTGCCAGCAGTTCTGTAGCGGGAGAGACCCAGTACTTC.

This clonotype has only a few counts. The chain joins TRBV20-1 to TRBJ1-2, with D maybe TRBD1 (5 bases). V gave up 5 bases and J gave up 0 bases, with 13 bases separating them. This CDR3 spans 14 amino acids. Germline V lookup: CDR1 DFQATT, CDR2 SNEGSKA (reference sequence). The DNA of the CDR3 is TGCAGTGCTCATGGAACAGGAGCTAACTATGGCTACACCTTC. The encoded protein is CSAHGTGANYGYTF.

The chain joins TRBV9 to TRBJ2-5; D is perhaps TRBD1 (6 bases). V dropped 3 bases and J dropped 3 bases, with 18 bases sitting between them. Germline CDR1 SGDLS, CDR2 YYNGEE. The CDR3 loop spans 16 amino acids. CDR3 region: CASSARPNTGKETQYF. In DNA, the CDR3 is TGTGCCAGCAGCGCCCGACCCAACACAGGGAAAGAGACCCAGTACTTC.

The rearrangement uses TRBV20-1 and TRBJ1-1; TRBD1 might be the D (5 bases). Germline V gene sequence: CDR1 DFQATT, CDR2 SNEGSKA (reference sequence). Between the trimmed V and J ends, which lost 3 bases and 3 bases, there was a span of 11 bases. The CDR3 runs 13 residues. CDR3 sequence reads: CSARAWGDTEAFF. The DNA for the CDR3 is TGCAGTGCTAGGGCCTGGGGGGACACTGAAGCTTTCTTT.

CDR3 DNA sequence: TGTGCCAGCAGTTTGACACTAGGCTATGGCTACACCTTC. Its protein is CASSLTLGYGYTF. The V and J genes are TRBV12-3 or TRBV12-4 and TRBJ1-2; D gene ambiguous. The V gene lost 3 bases and the J gene lost 4 bases, with 9 bases spanning the gap. CDR3 length equals 13 residues.

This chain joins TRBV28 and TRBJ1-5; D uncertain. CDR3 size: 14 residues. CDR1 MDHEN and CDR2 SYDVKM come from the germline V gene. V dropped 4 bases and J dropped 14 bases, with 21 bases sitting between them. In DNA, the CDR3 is TGTGCCAGCAGTTCCCCTCCATCGAGTGGCCGGGAGCATTTT. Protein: CASSSPPSSGREHF.

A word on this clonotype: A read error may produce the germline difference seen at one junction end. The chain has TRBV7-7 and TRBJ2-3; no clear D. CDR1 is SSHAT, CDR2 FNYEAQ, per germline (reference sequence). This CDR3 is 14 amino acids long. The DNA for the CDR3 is TGTGCTAGCAGCTTATCTGGACCCACAGATACGCAGTATTTT. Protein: CASSLSGPTDTQYF.

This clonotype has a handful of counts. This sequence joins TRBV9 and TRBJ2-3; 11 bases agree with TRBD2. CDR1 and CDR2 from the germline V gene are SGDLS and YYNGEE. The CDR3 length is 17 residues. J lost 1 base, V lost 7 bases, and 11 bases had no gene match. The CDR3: CASAVAGGFYGTDTQYF. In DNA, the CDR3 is TGTGCCAGCGCGGTAGCGGGAGGGTTTTACGGCACAGATACGCAGTATTTT.

CDR3 in amino acids: CASSPGQETQYF. CDR3 bases: TGTGCCAGCAGTCCCGGGCAAGAGACCCAGTACTTC. The chain joins TRBV27 to TRBJ2-5; no clear D gene. From germline, CDR1 is MNHEY and CDR2 SMNVEV (reference sequence). V was cut by 5 bases and J by 2 bases, with 6 bases left in between. This CDR3 spans 12 amino acids.

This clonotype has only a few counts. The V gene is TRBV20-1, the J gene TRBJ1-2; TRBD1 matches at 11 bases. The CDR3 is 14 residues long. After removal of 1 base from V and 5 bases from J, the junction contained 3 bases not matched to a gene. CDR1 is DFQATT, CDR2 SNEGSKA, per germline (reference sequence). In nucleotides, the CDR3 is TGCAGTGCTAGAGGGGGGACAGGGGGGTATGGCTACACCTTC. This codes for CSARGGTGGYGYTF.

In nucleotides, the CDR3 is TGTGCCAGCAGCGTGACTAGCGGGTGGGGCCCAGATACGCAGTATTTT. It translates to CASSVTSGWGPDTQYF. The chain recombines TRBV7-8 with TRBJ2-3; 10 bases align to TRBD2. Germline CDR1 SGHVS, CDR2 FQNEAQ. The CDR3 runs to 16 residues. Trimming cost V 5 bases and J 4 bases; bases outside gene matches: 9.

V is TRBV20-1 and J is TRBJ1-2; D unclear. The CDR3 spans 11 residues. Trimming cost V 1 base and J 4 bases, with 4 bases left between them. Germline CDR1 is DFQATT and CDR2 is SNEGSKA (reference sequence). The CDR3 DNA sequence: TGCAGTGCTAGAGGGCCCTATGGCTACACCTTC. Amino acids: CSARGPYGYTF.

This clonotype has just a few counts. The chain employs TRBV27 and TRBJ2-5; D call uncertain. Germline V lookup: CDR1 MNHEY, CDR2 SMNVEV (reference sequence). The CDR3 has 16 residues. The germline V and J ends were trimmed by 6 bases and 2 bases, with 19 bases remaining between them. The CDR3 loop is CASRTEMGVGQETQYF. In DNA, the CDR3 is TGTGCCAGCAGGACGGAGATGGGTGTGGGGCAAGAGACCCAGTACTTC.

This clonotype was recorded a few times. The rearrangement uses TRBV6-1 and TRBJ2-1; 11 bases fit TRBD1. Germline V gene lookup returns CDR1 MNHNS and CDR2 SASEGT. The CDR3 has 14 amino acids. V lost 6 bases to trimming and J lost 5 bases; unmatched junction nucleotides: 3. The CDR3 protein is CASRGTGGDNEQFF. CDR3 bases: TGTGCCAGCAGGGGGACAGGGGGGGACAATGAGCAGTTCTTC.

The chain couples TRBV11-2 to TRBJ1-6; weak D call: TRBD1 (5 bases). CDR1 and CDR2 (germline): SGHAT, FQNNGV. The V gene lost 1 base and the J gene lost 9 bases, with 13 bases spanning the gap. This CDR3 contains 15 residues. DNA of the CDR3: TGTGCCAGCAGCTTAGGCGGCAGCGGGACTTCACCCCTCCACTTT. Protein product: CASSLGGSGTSPLHF.

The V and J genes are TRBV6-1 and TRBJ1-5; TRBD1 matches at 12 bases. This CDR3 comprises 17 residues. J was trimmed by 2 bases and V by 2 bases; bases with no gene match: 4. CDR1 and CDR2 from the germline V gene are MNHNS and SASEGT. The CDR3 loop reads CASSEIGTGGGNQPQHF. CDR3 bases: TGTGCCAGCAGTGAAATCGGGACAGGGGGCGGCAATCAGCCCCAGCATTTT.

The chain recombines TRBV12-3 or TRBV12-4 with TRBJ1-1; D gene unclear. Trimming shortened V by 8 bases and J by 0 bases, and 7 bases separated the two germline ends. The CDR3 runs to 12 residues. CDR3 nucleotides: TGTGCCAGCGCGAGGGTGAACACTGAAGCTTTCTTT. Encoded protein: CASARVNTEAFF.

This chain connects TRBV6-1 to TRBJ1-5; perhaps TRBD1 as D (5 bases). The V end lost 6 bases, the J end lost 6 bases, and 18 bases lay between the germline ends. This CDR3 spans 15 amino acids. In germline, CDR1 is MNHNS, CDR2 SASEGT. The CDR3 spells CASRRNWQGGQPQHF. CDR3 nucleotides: TGTGCCAGCAGACGTAATTGGCAGGGTGGTCAGCCCCAGCATTTT.

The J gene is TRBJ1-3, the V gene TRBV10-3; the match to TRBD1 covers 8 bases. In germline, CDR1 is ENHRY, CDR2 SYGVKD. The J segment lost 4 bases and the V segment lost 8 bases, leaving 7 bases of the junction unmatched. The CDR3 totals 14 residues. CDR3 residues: CAIHQGATGNTIYF. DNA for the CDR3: TGTGCCATCCACCAGGGGGCTACCGGAAACACCATATATTTT.

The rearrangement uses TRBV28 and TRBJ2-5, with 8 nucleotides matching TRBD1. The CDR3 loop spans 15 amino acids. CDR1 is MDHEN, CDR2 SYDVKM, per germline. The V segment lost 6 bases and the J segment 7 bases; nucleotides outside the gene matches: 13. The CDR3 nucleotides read TGTGCCAGCAGCCTCCCCGGGACAGGTAAAGGGACCCAGTACTTC. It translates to CASSLPGTGKGTQYF.

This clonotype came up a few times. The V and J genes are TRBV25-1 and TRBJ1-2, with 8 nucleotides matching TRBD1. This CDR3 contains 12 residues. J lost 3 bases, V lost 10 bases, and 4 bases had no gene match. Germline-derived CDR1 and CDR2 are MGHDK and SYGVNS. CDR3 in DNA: TGTGCCACTCGACAGGGGTACTATGGCTACACCTTC. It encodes CATRQGYYGYTF.

CDR3 protein: CASRPLMNTEAFF. The CDR3 bases are TGTGCCAGCAGGCCCCTTATGAACACTGAAGCTTTCTTT. The gene calls are TRBV28 and TRBJ1-1; D gene unclear. Deletions cut 6 bases from V and 0 bases from J, with 8 bases between. In germline, CDR1 is MDHEN, CDR2 SYDVKM. CDR3 length equals 13 residues.

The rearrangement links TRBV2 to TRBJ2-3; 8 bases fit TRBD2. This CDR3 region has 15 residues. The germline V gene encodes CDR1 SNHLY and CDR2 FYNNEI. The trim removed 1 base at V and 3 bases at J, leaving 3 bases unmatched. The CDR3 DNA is TGTGCCAGCAGTGAAGGGGCGGGAGGAACAGATACGCAGTATTTT. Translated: CASSEGAGGTDTQYF.

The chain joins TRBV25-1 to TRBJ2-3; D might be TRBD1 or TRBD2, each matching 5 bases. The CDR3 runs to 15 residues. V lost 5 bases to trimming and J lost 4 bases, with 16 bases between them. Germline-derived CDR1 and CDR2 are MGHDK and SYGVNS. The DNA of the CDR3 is TGTGCCAGCAGTAGACGGGGCAGGTCGGCAGATACGCAGTATTTT. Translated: CASSRRGRSADTQYF.

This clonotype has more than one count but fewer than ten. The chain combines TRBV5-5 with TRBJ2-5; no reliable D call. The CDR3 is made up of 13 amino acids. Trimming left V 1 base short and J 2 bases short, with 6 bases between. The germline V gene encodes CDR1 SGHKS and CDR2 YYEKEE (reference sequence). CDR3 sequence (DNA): TGTGCCAGCAGCTTGAACTTTCAAGAGACCCAGTACTTC. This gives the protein CASSLNFQETQYF.

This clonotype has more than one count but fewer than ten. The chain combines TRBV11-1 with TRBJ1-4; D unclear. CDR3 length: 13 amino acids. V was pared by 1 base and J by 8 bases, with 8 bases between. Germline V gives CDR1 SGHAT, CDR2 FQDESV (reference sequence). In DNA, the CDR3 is TGTGCCAGCAGCTTAGATCGGATGGAAAAACTGTTTTTT. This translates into CASSLDRMEKLFF.

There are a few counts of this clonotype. CDR3 sequence: CSARDQAGAQETQYF. The CDR3 DNA is TGCAGTGCTAGAGATCAAGCGGGAGCTCAAGAGACCCAGTACTTC. The V call is TRBV20-1, the J call TRBJ2-5, with 8 bases that match TRBD2. J was trimmed by 2 bases and V by 0 bases; bases with no gene match: 5. CDR3 length: 15 residues. Germline V gives CDR1 DFQATT, CDR2 SNEGSKA (reference sequence).

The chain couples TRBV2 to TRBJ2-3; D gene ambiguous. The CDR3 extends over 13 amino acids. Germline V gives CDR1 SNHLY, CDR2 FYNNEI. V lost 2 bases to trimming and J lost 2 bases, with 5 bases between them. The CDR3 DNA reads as TGTGCCAGCAGTGAAATGGTCACAGATACGCAGTATTTT. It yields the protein CASSEMVTDTQYF.